This T cell receptor (beta chain) appears in the sequencing data of a study of CD8 T cells in Susac syndrome. Trimming shortened V by 5 bases and J by 2 bases, and 19 bases separated the two germline ends. This CDR3 has 17 residues. CDR1 and CDR2 (germline): SGHVS, FNYEAQ. Findings and caveats of the study: Susac CD8+ cells expanded clonally the most in TEMRA cells and in active patients.

As to this clonotype: As yet, its antigen is unknown.

Random hexamers served to reverse transcribe roughly 0.5 to 1 ug RNA. From the immunoSEQ multiplex PCR reads, TCRdb called clonotypes with MiXCR, one entry per CDR3 protein. The sample shows tens of thousands of distinct CDR3 sequences, roughly 94% of them seen only once. The receptor comes from a human donor with Susac syndrome. The material sequenced was CD8+ T cells from PBMCs. The V gene is TRBV7-6, the J gene TRBJ2-1; the D call may be TRBD1 or TRBD2 (6 bases each). CDR3 sequence: CASSPDPGGGPYNEQFF. The CDR3 nucleotides read TGTGCCAGCAGCCCAGACCCCGGGGGCGGGCCCTACAATGAGCAGTTCTTC.